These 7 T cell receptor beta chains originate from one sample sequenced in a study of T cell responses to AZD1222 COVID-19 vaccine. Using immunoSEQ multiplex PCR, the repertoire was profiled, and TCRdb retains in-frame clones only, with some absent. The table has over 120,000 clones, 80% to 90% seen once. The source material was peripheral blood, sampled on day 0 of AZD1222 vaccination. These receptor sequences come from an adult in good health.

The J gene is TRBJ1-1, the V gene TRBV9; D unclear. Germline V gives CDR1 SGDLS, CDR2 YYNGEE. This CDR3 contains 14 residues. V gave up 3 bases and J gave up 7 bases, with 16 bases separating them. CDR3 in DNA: TGTGCCAGCAGCGCCTCCAAAAACGCGGGTGAAGCTTTCTTT. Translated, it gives CASSASKNAGEAFF.

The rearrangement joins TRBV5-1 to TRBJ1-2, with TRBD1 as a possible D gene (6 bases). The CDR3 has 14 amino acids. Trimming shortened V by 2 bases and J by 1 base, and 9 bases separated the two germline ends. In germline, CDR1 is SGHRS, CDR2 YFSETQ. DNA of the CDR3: TGCGCCAGCAGCTTTCAGGGGCGTAACTATGGCTACACCTTC. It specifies CASSFQGRNYGYTF.

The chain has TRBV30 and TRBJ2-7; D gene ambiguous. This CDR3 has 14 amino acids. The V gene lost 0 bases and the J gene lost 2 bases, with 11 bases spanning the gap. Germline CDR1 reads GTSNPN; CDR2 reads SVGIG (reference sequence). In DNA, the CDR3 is TGTGCCTGGAGTGTAGCTGGCGGTACCTACGAGCAGTACTTC. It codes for CAWSVAGGTYEQYF.

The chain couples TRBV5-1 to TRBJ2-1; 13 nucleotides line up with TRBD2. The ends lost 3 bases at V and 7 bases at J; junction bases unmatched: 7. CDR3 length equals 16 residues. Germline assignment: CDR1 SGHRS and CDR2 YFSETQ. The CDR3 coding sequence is TGCGCCAGCAGCTCTCTACTAGCGGGGGGGCCTAATGAGCAGTTCTTC. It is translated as CASSSLLAGGPNEQFF. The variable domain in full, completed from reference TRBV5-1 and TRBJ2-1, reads KAGVTQTPRYLIKTRGQQVTLSCSPISGHRSVSWYQQTPGQGLQFLFEYFSETQRNKGNFPGRFSGRQFSNSRSEMNVSTLELGDSALYLCASSSLLAGGPNEQFFGPGTRLTVL.

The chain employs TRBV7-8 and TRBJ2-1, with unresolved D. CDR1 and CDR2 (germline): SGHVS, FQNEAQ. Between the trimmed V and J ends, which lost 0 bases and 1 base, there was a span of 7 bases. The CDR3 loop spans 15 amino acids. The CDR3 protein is CASSLATRSYNEQFF. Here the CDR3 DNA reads TGTGCCAGCAGCTTAGCCACTCGTTCCTACAATGAGCAGTTCTTC.

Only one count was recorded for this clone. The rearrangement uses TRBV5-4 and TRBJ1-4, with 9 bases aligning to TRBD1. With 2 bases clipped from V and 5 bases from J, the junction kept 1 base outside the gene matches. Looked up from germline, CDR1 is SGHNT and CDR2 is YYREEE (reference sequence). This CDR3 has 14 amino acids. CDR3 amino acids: CASSFGQGNEKLFF. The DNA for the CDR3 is TGTGCCAGCAGCTTTGGACAGGGGAATGAAAAACTGTTTTTT.

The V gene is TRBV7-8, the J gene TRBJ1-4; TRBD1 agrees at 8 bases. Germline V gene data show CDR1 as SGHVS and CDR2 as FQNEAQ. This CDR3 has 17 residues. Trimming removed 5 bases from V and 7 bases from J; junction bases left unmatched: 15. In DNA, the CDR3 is TGTGCCAGCAGCCTCAACCAGGGGGCTGGTCTTAGTGAAAAACTGTTTTTT. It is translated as CASSLNQGAGLSEKLFF. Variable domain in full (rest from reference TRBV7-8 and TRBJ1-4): GAGVSQSPRYKVAKRGQDVALRCDPISGHVSLFWYQQALGQGPEFLTYFQNEAQLDKSGLPSDRFFAERPEGSVSTLKIQRTQQEDSAVYLCASSLNQGAGLSEKLFFGSGTQLSVL.